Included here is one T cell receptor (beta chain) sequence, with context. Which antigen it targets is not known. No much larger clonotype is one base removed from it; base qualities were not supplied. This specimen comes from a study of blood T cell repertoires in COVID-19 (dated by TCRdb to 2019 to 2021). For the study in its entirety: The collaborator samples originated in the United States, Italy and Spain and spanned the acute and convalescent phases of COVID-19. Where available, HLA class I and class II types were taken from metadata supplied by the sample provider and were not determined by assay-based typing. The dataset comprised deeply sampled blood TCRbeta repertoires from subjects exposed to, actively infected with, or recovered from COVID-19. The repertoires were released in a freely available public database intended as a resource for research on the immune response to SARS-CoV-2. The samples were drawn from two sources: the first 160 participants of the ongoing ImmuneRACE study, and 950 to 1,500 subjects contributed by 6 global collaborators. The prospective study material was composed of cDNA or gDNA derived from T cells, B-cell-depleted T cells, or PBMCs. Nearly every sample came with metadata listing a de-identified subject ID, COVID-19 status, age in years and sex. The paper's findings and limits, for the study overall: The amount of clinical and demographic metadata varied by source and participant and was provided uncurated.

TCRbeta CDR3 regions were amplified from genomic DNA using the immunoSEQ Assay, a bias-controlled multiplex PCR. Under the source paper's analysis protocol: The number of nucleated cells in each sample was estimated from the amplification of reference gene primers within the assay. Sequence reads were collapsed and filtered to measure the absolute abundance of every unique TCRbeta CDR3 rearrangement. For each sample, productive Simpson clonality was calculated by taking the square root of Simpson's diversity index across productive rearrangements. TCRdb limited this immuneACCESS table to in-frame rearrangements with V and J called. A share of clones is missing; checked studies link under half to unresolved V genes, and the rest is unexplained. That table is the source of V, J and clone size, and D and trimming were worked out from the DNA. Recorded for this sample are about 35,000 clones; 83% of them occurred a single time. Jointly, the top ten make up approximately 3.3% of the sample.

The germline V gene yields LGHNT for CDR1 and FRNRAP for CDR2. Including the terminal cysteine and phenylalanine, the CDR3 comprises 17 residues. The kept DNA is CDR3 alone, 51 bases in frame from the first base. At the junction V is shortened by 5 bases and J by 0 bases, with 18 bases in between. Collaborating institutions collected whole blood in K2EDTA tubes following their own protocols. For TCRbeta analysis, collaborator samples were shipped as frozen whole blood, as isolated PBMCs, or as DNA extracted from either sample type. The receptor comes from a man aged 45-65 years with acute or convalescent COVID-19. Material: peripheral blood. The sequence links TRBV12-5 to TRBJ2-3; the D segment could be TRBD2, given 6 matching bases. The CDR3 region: CASGPWDGRSSTDTQYF. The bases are TGTGCTAGTGGTCCCTGGGACGGGAGATCTAGCACAGATACGCAGTATTTT.